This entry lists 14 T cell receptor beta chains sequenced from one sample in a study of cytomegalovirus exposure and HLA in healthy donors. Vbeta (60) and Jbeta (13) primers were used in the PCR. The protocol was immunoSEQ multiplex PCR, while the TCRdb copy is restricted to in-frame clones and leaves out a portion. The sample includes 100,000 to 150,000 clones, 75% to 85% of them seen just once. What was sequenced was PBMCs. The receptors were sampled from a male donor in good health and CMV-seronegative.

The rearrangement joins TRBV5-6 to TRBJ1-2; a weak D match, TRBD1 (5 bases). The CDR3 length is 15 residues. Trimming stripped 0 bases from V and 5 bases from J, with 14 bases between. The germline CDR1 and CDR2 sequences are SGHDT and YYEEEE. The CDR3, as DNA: TGTGCCAGCAGCTTGGAGTTTCCAGGGACTTATGGCTACACCTTC. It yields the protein CASSLEFPGTYGYTF.

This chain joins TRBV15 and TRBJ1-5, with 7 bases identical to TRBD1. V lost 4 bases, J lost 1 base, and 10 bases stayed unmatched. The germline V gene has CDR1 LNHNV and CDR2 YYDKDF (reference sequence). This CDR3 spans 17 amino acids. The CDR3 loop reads CATSTFIGGISNQPQHF. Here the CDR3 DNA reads TGTGCCACCAGCACATTCATAGGGGGCATAAGCAATCAGCCCCAGCATTTT. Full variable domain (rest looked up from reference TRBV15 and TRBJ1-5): DAMVIQNPRYQVTQFGKPVTLSCSQTLNHNVMYWYQQKSSQAPKLLFHYYDKDFNNEADTPDNFQSRRPNTSFCFLDIRSPGLGDTAMYLCATSTFIGGISNQPQHFGDGTRLSIL.

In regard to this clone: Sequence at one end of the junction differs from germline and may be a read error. CDR3 region: CASSQTPGVLNF. CDR3 DNA sequence: TGTGCCAGCAGCCAGACCCCTGGAGTTCTGAACTTC. The rearrangement joins TRBV4-2 to TRBJ2-7; D remains unclear. The CDR3 sequence is 12 residues long. In germline, CDR1 is LGHNA, CDR2 YNFKEQ.

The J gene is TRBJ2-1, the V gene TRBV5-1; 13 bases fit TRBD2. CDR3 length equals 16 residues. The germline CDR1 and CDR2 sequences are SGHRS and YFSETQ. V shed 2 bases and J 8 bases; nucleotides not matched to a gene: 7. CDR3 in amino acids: CASSFRTSGSYHEQFF. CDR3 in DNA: TGCGCCAGCAGCTTCCGGACTAGCGGGAGCTATCATGAGCAGTTCTTC.

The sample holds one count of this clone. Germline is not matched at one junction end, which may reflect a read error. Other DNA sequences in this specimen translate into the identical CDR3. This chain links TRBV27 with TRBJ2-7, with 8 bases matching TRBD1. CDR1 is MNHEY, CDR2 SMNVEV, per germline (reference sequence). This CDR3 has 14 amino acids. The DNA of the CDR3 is TGTGCCAGCAGTTCGGACAGGGCGTCCTACGAACAGTACTTC. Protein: CASSSDRASYEQYF.

CDR3 DNA sequence: TGTGCCAGCTCAAGAGAGAGTTCGAACACTGAAGCTTTCTTT. As protein: CASSRESSNTEAFF. The gene calls are TRBV18 and TRBJ1-1; D is ambiguous. The V and J ends lost 5 bases and 1 base respectively, with 11 bases between them. There are 14 residues in the CDR3. The germline gives CDR1 KGHSH, CDR2 LQKENI.

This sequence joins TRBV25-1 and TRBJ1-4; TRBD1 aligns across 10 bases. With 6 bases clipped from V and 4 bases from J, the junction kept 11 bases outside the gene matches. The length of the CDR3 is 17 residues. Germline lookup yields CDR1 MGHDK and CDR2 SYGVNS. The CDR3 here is CASRGVVGQGDNEKLFF. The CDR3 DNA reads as TGTGCCAGCAGGGGAGTTGTAGGACAGGGGGATAATGAAAAACTGTTTTTT. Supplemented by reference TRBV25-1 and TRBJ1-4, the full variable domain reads EADIYQTPRYLVIGTGKKITLECSQTMGHDKMYWYQQDPGMELHLIHYSYGVNSTEKGDLSSESTVSRIRTEHFPLTLESARPSHTSQYLCASRGVVGQGDNEKLFFGSGTQLSVL.

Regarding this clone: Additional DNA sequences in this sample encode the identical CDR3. The CDR3 sequence is CASSTGQPEKLFF. The CDR3 nucleotides read TGTGCCAGTAGCACGGGACAGCCCGAAAAACTGTTTTTT. This chain uses TRBV13 with TRBJ1-4; 7 bases map to TRBD1. Germline values: CDR1 PRHDT, CDR2 FYEKMQ (reference sequence). CDR3 length: 13 residues. J gave up 8 bases and V 9 bases, and 9 bases lay outside the gene matches.

CDR3: CASREGAGGYTF. Here the CDR3 DNA reads TGTGCCAGCAGGGAGGGGGCGGGTGGCTACACCTTC. The chain recombines TRBV2 with TRBJ1-2, with 7 bases fitting TRBD1. V trimming: 6 bases; J trimming: 7 bases; junction bases outside the gene matches: 5. The length of the CDR3 is 12 residues. Germline V gene data show CDR1 as SNHLY and CDR2 as FYNNEI.

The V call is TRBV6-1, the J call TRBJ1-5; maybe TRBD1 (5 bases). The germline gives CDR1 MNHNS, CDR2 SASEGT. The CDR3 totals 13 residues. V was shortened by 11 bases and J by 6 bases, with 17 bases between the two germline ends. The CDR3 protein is CASAVQGSQPQHF. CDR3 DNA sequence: TGTGCCTCAGCTGTTCAGGGAAGTCAGCCCCAGCATTTT.

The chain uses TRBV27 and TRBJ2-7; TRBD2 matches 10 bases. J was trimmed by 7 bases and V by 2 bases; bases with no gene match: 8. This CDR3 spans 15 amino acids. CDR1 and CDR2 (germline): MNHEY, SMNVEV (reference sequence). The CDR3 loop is CASSLSSGRSGEQYF. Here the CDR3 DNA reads TGTGCCAGCAGTTTAAGTAGCGGGAGGTCGGGGGAGCAGTACTTC.

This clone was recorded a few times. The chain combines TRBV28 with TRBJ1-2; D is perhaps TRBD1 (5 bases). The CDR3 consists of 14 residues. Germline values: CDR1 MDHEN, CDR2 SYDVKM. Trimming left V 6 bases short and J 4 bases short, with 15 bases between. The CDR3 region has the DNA TGTGCCAGCAGATTAAAGGGGTCGGGCTATGGCTACACCTTC. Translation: CASRLKGSGYGYTF.

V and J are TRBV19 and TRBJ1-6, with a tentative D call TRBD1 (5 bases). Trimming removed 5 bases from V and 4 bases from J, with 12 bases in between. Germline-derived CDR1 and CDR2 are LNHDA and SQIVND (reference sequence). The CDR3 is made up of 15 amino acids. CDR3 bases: TGTGCCAGTAGTGGCCGTTGGACATATAATTCACCCCTCCACTTT. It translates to CASSGRWTYNSPLHF.

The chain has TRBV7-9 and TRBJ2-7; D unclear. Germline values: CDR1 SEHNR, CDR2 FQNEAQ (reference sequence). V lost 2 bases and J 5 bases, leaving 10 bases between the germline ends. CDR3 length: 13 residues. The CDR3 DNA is TGTGCCAGCAGCTTACGCCTAGTGGACGAGCAGTACTTC. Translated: CASSLRLVDEQYF. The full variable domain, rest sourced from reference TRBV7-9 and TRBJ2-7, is DTGVSQNPRHKITKRGQNVTFRCDPISEHNRLYWYRQTLGQGPEFLTYFQNEAQLEKSRLLSDRFSAERPKGSFSTLEIQRTEQGDSAMYLCASSLRLVDEQYFGPGTRLTVT.